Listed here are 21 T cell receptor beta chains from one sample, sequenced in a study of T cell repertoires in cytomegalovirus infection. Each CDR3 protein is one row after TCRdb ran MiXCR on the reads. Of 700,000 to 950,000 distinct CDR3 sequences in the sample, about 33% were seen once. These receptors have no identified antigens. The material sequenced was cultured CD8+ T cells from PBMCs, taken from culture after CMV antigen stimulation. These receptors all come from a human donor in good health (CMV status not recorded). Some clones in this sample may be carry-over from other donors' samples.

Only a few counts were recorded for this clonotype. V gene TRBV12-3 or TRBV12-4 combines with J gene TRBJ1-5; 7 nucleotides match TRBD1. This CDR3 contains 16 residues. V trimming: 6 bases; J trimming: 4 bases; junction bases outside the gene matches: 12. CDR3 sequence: CASRATGKVENQPQHF. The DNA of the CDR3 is TGTGCCAGCAGAGCGACAGGGAAGGTGGAGAATCAGCCCCAGCATTTT.

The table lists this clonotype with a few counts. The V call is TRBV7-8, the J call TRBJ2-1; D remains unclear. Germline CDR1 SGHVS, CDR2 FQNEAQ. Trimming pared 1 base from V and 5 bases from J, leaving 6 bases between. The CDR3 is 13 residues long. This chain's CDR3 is CASSLVGNNEQFF. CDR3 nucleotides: TGTGCCAGCAGCTTAGTTGGGAACAATGAGCAGTTCTTC.

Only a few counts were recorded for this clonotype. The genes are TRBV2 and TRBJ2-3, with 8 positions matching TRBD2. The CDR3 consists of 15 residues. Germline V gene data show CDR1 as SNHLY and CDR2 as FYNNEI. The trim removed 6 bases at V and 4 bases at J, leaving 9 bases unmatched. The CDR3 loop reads CASRGGGGPPDTQYF. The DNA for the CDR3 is TGTGCCAGCAGGGGAGGCGGGGGGCCTCCAGATACGCAGTATTTT. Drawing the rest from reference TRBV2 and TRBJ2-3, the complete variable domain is EPEVTQTPSHQVTQMGQEVILRCVPISNHLYFYWYRQILGQKVEFLVSFYNNEISEKSEIFDDQFSVERPDGSNFTLKIRSTKLEDSAMYFCASRGGGGPPDTQYFGPGTRLTVL.

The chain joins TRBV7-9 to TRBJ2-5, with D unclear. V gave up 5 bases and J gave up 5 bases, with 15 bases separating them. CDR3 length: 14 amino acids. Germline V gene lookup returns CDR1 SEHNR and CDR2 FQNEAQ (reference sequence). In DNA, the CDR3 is TGTGCCAGCAGCCCAGCAGTAGGGCGGGAGACCCAGTACTTC. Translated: CASSPAVGRETQYF.

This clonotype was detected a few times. The CDR3 nucleotides read TGTGCCAGCAACAACGGTCCCCACCAAGAGACCCAGTACTTC. Translated, it gives CASNNGPHQETQYF. The V and J genes are TRBV9 and TRBJ2-5; D gene unclear. Looked up from germline, CDR1 is SGDLS and CDR2 is YYNGEE. V was shortened by 6 bases and J by 0 bases, with 12 bases between the two germline ends. The CDR3 contains 14 residues.

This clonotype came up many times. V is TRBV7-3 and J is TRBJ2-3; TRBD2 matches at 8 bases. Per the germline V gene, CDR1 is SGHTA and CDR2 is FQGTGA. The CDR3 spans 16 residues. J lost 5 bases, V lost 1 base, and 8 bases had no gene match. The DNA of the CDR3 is TGTGCCAGCAGCTTAAACGGCGGGGGGCGGGAAGATACGCAGTATTTT. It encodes CASSLNGGGREDTQYF. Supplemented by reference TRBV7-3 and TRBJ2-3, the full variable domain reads GAGVSQTPSNKVTEKGKYVELRCDPISGHTALYWYRQSLGQGPEFLIYFQGTGAADDSGLPNDRFFAVRPEGSVSTLKIQRTERGDSAVYLCASSLNGGGREDTQYFGPGTRLTVL.

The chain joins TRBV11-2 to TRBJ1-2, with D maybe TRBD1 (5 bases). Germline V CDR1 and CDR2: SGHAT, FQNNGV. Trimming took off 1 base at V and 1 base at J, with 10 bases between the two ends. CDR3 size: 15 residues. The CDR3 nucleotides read TGTGCCAGCAGCTTAGTTCAGGGTCATAACTATGGCTACACCTTC. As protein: CASSLVQGHNYGYTF.

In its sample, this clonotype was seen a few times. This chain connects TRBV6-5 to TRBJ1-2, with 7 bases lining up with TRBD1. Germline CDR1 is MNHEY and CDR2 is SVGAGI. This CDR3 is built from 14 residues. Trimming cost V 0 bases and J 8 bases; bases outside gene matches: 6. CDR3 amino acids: CASSYSIGTEGYTF. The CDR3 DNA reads TGTGCCAGCAGTTACTCGATCGGGACAGAGGGCTACACCTTC.

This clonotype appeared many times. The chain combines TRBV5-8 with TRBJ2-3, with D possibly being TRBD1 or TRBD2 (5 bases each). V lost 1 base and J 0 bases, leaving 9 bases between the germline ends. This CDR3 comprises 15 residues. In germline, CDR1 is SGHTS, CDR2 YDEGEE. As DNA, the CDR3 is TGTGCCAGCAGCTTGACTGGGACCAGCACAGATACGCAGTATTTT. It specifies CASSLTGTSTDTQYF.

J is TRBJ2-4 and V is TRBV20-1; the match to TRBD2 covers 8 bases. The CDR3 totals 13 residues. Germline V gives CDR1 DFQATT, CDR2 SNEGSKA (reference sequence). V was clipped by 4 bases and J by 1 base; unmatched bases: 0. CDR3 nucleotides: TGCAGTGCTACGGGGGGGGCCAAAAACATTCAGTACTTC. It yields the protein CSATGGAKNIQYF.

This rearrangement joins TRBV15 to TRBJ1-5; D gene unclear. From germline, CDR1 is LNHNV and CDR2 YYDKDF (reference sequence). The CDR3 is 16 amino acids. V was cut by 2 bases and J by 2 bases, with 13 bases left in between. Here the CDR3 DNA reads TGTGCCACCAGCAGACCTAACACCCAGGGCAATCAGCCCCAGCATTTT. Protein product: CATSRPNTQGNQPQHF.

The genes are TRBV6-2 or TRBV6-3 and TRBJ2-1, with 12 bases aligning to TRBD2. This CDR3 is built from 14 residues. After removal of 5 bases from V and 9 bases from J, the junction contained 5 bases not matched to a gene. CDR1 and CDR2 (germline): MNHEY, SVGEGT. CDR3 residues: CASSTTSGGTEQFF. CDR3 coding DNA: TGTGCCAGCAGTACGACTAGCGGGGGCACTGAGCAGTTCTTC.

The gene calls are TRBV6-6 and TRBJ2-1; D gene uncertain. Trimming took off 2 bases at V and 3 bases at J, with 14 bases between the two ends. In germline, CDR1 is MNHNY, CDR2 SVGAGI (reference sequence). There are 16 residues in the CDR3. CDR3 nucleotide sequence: TGTGCCAGCAGTTACCCTACGGTAGGGCACTACAATGAGCAGTTCTTC. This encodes CASSYPTVGHYNEQFF.

CDR3 nucleotide sequence: TGTGCCAGCATTGAGGGGCGAGGCAATCAGCCCCAGCATTTT. Amino acids: CASIEGRGNQPQHF. The chain is built from TRBV6-1 and TRBJ1-5, with TRBD1 as a possible D gene (5 bases). CDR3 size: 14 residues. Germline V gene lookup returns CDR1 MNHNS and CDR2 SASEGT. V lost 7 bases and J 2 bases, leaving 12 bases between the germline ends.

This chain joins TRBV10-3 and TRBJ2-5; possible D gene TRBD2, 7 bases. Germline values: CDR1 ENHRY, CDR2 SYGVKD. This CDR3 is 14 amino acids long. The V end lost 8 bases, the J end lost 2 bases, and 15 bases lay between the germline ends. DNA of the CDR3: TGTGCCATCGGGGAGGCGGGGGCACAAGAGACCCAGTACTTC. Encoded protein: CAIGEAGAQETQYF.

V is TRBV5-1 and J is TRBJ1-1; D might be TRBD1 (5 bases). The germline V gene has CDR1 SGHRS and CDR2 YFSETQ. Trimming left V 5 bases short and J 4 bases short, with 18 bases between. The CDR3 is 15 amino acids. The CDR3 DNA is TGCGCCAGCAGGGACATCATTGGAGTTAGCACTGAAGCTTTCTTT. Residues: CASRDIIGVSTEAFF.

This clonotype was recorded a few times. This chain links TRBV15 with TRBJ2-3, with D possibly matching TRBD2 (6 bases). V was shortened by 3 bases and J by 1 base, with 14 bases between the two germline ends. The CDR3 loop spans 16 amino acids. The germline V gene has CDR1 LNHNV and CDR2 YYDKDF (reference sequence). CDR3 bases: TGTGCCACCAGCAGGAACCGCGGGGCCCGCACAGATACGCAGTATTTT. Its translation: CATSRNRGARTDTQYF.

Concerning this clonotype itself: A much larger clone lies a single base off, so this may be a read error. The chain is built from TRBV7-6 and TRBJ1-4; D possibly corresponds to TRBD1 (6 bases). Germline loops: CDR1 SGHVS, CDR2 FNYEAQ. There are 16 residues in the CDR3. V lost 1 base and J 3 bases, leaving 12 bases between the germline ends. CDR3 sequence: CASSLDQGPPNEKLFF. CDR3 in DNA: TGTGCCAGCAGCTTAGACCAGGGGCCTCCTAATGAAAAACTGTTTTTT. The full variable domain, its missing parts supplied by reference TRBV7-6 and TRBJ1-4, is GAGVSQSPRYKVTKRGQDVALRCDPISGHVSLYWYRQALGQGPEFLTYFNYEAQQDKSGLPNDRFSAERPEGSISTLTIQRTEQRDSAMYRCASSLDQGPPNEKLFFGSGTQLSVL.

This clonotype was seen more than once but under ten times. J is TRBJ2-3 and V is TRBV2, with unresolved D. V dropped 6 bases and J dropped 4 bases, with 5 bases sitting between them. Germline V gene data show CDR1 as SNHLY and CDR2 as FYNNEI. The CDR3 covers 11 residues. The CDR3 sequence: CASRIADTQYF. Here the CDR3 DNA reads TGTGCCAGCAGGATAGCAGATACGCAGTATTTT.

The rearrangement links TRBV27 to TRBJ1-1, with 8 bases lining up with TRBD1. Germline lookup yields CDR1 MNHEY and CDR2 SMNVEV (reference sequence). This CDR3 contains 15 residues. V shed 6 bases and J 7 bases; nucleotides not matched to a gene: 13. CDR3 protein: CASRQTGQGLGEAFF. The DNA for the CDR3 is TGTGCCAGCAGGCAAACAGGACAGGGCCTTGGTGAAGCTTTCTTT.

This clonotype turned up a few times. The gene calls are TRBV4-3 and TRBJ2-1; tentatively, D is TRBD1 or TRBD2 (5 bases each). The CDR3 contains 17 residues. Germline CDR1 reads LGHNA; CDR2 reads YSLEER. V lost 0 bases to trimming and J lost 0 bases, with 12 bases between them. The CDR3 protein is CASSQDGPGSSYNEQFF. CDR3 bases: TGCGCCAGCAGCCAAGATGGCCCAGGGAGCTCCTACAATGAGCAGTTCTTC.